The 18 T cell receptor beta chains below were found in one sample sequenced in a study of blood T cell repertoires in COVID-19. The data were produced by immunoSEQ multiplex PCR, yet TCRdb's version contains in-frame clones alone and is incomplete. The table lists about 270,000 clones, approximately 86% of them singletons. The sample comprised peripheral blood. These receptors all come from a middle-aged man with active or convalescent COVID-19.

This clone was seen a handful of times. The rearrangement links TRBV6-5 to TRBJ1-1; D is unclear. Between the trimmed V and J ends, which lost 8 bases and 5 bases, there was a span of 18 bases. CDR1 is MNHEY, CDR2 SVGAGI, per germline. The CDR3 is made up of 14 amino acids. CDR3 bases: TGTGCCAGCGGGGAGACACCTGACATAACTGAAGCTTTCTTT. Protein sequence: CASGETPDITEAFF.

CDR3 sequence (DNA): TGTGCCAGCAGCTTAAGCGTGATGGGAGGCGGCAACACTGAAGCTTTCTTT. It is translated as CASSLSVMGGGNTEAFF. The rearrangement links TRBV7-6 to TRBJ1-1; the D is unclear. Germline-derived CDR1 and CDR2 are SGHVS and FNYEAQ. Trimming cost V 2 bases and J 2 bases, with 18 bases left between them. The CDR3 extends over 17 amino acids.

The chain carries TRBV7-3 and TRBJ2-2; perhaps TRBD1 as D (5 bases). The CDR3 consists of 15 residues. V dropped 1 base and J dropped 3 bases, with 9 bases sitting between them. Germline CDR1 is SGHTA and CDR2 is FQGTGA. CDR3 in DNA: TGTGCCAGCAGCTTAAAGGGGTGGGACACCGGGGAGCTGTTTTTT. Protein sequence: CASSLKGWDTGELFF.

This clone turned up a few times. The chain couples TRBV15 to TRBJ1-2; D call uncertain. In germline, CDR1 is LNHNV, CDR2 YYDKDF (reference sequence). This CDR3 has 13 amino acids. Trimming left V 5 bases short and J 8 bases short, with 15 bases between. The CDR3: CATSGWQGEGYTF. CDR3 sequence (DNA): TGTGCCACCAGCGGATGGCAAGGAGAGGGCTACACCTTC.

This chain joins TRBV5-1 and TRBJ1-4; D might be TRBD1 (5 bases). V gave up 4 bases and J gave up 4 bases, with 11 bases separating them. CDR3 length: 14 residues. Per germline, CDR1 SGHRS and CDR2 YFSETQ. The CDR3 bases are TGCGCCAGCAGCGTAGACAGCCATAATGAAAAACTGTTTTTT. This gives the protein CASSVDSHNEKLFF. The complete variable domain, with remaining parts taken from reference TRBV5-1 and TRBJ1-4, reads KAGVTQTPRYLIKTRGQQVTLSCSPISGHRSVSWYQQTPGQGLQFLFEYFSETQRNKGNFPGRFSGRQFSNSRSEMNVSTLELGDSALYLCASSVDSHNEKLFFGSGTQLSVL.

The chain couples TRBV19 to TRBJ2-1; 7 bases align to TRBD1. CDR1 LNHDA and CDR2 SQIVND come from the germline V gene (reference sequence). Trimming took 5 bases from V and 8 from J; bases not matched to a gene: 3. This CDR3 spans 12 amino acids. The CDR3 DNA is TGTGCCAGTAGTCTCGACAGGGATGAGCAGTTCTTC. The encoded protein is CASSLDRDEQFF.

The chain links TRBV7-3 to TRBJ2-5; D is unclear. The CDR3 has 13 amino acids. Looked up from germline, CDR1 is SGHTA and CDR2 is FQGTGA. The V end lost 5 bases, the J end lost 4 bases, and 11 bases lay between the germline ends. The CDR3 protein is CASSQGGPETQYF. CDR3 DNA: TGTGCCAGCAGCCAAGGTGGGCCAGAGACCCAGTACTTC.

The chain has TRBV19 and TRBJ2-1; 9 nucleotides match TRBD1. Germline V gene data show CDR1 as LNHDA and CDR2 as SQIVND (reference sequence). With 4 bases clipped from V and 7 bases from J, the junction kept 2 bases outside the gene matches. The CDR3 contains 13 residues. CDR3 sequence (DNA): TGTGCCAGTAGTACCGGACAGGGGAATGAGCAGTTCTTC. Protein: CASSTGQGNEQFF.

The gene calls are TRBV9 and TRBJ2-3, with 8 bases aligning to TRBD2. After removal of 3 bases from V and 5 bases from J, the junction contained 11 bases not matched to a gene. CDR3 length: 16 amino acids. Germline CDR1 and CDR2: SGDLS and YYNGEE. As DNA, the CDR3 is TGTGCCAGCAGCGGAAATACTAGCGGAAGAAAAGATACGCAGTATTTT. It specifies CASSGNTSGRKDTQYF.

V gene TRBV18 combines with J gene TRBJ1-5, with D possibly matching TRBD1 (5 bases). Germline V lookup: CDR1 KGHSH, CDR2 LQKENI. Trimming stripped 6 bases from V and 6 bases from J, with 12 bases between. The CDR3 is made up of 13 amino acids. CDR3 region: CASSSRESQPQHF. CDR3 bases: TGTGCCAGCTCCAGCAGGGAAAGTCAGCCCCAGCATTTT.

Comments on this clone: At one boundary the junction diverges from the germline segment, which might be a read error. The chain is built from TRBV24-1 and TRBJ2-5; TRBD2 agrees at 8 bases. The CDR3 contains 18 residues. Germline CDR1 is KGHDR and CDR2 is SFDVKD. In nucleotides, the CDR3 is TGTGCCCCCAGTGATCCCCGGGGGGGCGGGGGGACACAAGAGACCCAGTACTTC. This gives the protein CAPSDPRGGGGTQETQYF.

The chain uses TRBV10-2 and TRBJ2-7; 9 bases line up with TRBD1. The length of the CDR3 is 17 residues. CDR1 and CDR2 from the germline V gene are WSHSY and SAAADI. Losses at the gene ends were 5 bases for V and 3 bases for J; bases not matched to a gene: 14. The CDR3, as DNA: TGCGCCAGCAGTCCAACCCTCCTGGGACAGGGTAACTACGAGCAGTACTTC. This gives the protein CASSPTLLGQGNYEQYF.

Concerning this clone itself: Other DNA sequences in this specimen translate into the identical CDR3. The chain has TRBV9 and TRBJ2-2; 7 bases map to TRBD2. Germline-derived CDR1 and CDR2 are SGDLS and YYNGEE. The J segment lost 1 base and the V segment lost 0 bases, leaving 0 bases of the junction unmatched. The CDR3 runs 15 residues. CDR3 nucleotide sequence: TGTGCCAGCAGCGTAGCGGGAGGGAACACCGGGGAGCTGTTTTTT. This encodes CASSVAGGNTGELFF.

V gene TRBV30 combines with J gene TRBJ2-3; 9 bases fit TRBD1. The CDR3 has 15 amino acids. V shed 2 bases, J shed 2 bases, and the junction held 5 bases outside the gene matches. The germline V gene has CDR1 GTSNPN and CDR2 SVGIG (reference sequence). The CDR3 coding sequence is TGTGCCTGGAGTCCCACAGGGGGCTACACAGATACGCAGTATTTT. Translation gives CAWSPTGGYTDTQYF.

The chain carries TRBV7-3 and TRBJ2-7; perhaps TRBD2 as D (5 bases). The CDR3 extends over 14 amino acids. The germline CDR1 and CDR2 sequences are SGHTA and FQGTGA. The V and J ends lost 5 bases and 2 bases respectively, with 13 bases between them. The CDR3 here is CASSMSGDPYEQYF. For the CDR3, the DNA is TGTGCCAGCAGCATGTCCGGGGATCCCTACGAGCAGTACTTC.

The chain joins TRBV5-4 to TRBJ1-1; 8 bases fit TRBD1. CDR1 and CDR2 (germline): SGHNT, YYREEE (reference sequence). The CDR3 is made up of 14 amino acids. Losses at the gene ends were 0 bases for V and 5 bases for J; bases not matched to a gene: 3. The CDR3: CASSLVQGVTEAFF. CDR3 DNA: TGTGCCAGCAGCTTGGTACAGGGGGTAACTGAAGCTTTCTTT.

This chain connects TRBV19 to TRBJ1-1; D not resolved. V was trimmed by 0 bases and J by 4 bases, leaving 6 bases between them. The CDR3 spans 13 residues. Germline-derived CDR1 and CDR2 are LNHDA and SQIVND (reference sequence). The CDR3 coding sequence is TGTGCCAGTAGTATAGATCTGGCCACTGAAGCTTTCTTT. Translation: CASSIDLATEAFF.

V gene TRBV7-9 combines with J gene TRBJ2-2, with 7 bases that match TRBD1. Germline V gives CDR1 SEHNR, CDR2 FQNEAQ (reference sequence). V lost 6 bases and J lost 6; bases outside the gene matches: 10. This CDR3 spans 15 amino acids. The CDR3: CASRRQGRSPGELFF. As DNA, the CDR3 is TGTGCCAGCAGACGACAGGGTAGATCTCCCGGGGAGCTGTTTTTT.